This TCR beta chain derives from a study of blood T cell repertoires in COVID-19. The overall study: COVID-19 samples from acute and convalescent phases originated in the United States, Italy and Spain. T cells, B-cell-depleted T cells, or PBMCs provided the cDNA or gDNA that served as material.

A single count supports this clone. How the authors handled the data: Estimation of nucleated cell counts was performed using reference gene primer amplification. This table comes from immunoSEQ multiplex PCR, and its TCRdb copy is limited to in-frame clones, with some not included. V and J calls plus clone size are reproduced from that table; the DNA served to infer D and trimming. Of 180,000 or so clones in the sample, around 87% were seen once. This CDR3 has 14 residues. Per the germline V gene, CDR1 is SGDLS and CDR2 is YYNGEE. V lost 0 bases to trimming and J lost 0 bases, with 6 bases between them.

The sequenced sample was peripheral blood. This chain joins TRBV9 and TRBJ2-5; D not resolved. The sequence came from a man aged 40-49 years with active or convalescent COVID-19. In DNA form, the CDR3 reads TGTGCCAGCAGCGTAGATCCCAACCAAGAGACCCAGTACTTC. This sequence encodes CASSVDPNQETQYF.